Listed here are 29 T cell receptor delta chains from one sample, sequenced in a study of γδ T cells in repeated Plasmodium falciparum infection. Vgamma9/Vdelta2+ and Vdelta2-negative gammadelta T cells were flow-sorted from PBMC for bulk sequencing. TCRdb made new clone calls on the multiplex PCR reads using CATT. The table lists some 50,000 delta-chain clones, 1.6% of them singletons. The material sequenced was gamma-delta T cells from blood. All receptors derive from a pool of human donors (malaria-infected and uninfected, not separated).

This clone was detected a few times. The translation of this DNA and the TCRdb protein of a much larger clone differ at residue 5, probably owing to a read error; the protein shown here is translated from the DNA. The chain combines TRDV1 with TRDJ4; perhaps TRDD3 as D (6 bases). TCRdb lists no J gene, so it was determined here by aligning the DNA to germline. There are 16 residues in the CDR3. Germline V gene lookup returns CDR1 TSWWSYY and CDR2 QGS. Trimming left V 4 bases short and J 5 bases short, with 23 bases between. This chain's CDR3 is CALGGIGGLGTGPLIF. CDR3 nucleotide sequence: TGTGCTCTTGGGGGAATTGGTGGGCTGGGGACCGGGCCCCTGATCTTT.

This clone was recorded many times. TCRdb's entry gives the protein of a much larger clone, which mismatches this DNA's translation at residue 9, likely from a read error; the protein reported here is translated from the DNA. The chain couples TRDV2 to TRDJ1; the match to TRDD3 covers 8 bases. Here the J gene was assigned by germline matching of the DNA, as TCRdb has none. V trimming: 5 bases; J trimming: 0 bases; junction bases outside the gene matches: 7. CDR1 and CDR2 from the germline V gene are GEAIGNYY and EKD. The CDR3 spans 15 residues. The DNA of the CDR3 is TGTGCCTGTGTAGGTCTGGGGGACGACACCGATAAACTCATCTTT. Protein product: CACVGLGDDTDKLIF.

The sample holds many counts of this clone. One base away lies a much larger clone, so this may be a sequencing read error. Different DNA sequences within this sample yield the same CDR3. The chain links TRDV1 to TRDJ1; weak D call: TRDD2 (5 bases). The V gene's germline CDR1 is TSWWSYY and CDR2 QGS. The CDR3 totals 13 residues. The CDR3 region has the DNA TGTGCTCTTGGGTCCCCCTTCTCCGATAAGCTCATCTTT. Its protein product is CALGSPFSDKLIF.

In regard to this clone: A far larger clone differs by one base, so this is likely a read error. Distinct nucleotide sequences in the sample also encode this CDR3. Written as DNA, the CDR3 is TGTGCCTGTGACACCTTGGTTGTTGGGGGATACGGCAAGAAACTCATCTTT. It yields the protein CACDTLVVGGYGKKLIF. The chain uses TRDV2 and TRDJ1; 11 bases fit TRDD3. TCRdb records no J gene; here it was assigned by comparing the DNA to germline. Germline CDR1 and CDR2: GEAIGNYY and EKD. The trim removed 0 bases at V and 8 bases at J, leaving 13 bases unmatched. CDR3 length: 17 residues.

Many counts were recorded for this clone. A much larger clone sits a single nucleotide away, making a read error possible. Within the sample, other DNA sequences also encode this same CDR3. The gene calls are TRDV1 and TRDJ1, with 8 bases that match TRDD3. Germline values: CDR1 TSWWSYY, CDR2 QGS. J lost 3 bases, V lost 2 bases, and 38 bases had no gene match. The CDR3 covers 26 residues. This CDR3 is CALGEKSFLRVLTGGYAVKFSDKLIF. The CDR3 DNA reads as TGTGCTCTTGGGGAAAAATCGTTCCTAAGGGTTTTAACTGGGGGGTACGCCGTGAAGTTCTCCGATAAACTCATCTTT.

This clone was seen ten or more times. The protein that TCRdb holds for this DNA derives from a much larger clone and differs from the translated DNA at residue 6, which likely indicates a read error; the protein shown here is translated from the DNA. The CDR3 protein is CACGTSTDKLIF. DNA for the CDR3: TGTGCCTGTGGGACCAGTACCGATAAACTCATCTTT. This chain joins TRDV2 and TRDJ1; D gene unclear. CDR3 size: 12 residues. Germline CDR1 is GEAIGNYY and CDR2 is EKD. The ends were cut back, 5 bases at V and 2 bases at J, with 8 bases in the middle.

This clone was picked up a small number of times. This DNA's translation differs at residue 8 from TCRdb's protein, which comes from a much larger clone; a read error is likely, and the protein shown is translated from the DNA. CDR3 sequence reads: CALGDPWPGTGGYGVKLIF. The CDR3 region has the DNA TGTGCTCTTGGGGATCCGTGGCCGGGTACTGGGGGATACGGCGTAAAACTCATCTTT. The chain carries TRDV1 and TRDJ1; 13 positions match TRDD3. The CDR3 runs 19 residues. Germline CDR1 TSWWSYY, CDR2 QGS. Trimming cost V 3 bases and J 8 bases; bases outside gene matches: 18.

This clone was recorded at least ten times. One end of the junction fails to match germline, which may point to a read error. The chain links TRDV1 to TRDJ1; D might be TRDD2 or TRDD3, each matching 6 bases. CDR3 length equals 23 residues. CDR1 is TSWWSYY and CDR2 is QGS in the germline V gene. The CDR3 reads CALGSCAPTPWDWGPPYTNKLIF. CDR3 DNA: TGTGCTCTTGGGTCCTGTGCTCCTACTCCTTGGGATTGGGGGCCACCCTACACCAATAAACTCATCTTT.

Comments on this clone: The protein TCRdb gives is from a much larger clone and does not agree with this DNA's translation at residue 16, likely a read error; the protein shown here comes from the DNA. This chain links TRDV1 with TRDJ1; D not resolved. CDR3 length equals 19 residues. CDR1 and CDR2 (germline): TSWWSYY, QGS. DNA of the CDR3: TGTGCTCTTGGTCGTCCCCTCGTCGGGACCAAACCTTACACCGATAGACTCATCTTT. It yields the protein CALGRPLVGTKPYTDRLIF.

In its sample, this clone was seen many times. A far more abundant clone sits one base away, making this likely a read error. The same CDR3 is also encoded by other DNA sequences in this sample. The chain employs TRDV2 and TRDJ1; 8 bases are shared with TRDD3. Since TCRdb gives no J gene, matching the DNA to germline was used here to assign it. The CDR3 length is 18 residues. Germline CDR1 GEAIGNYY, CDR2 EKD. V lost 1 base to trimming and J lost 2 bases; unmatched junction nucleotides: 14. The CDR3 loop reads CACDTVGGTWGKTDKLIF. CDR3 in DNA: TGTGCCTGTGACACGGTGGGAGGTACCTGGGGGAAAACCGATAAACTCATCTTT.

This clone was seen more than once but under ten times. TCRdb's entry gives the protein of a much larger clone, which mismatches this DNA's translation at residue 3, likely from a read error; the protein reported here is translated from the DNA. The V gene is TRDV2, the J gene TRDJ1; a weak D match, TRDD3 (5 bases). The J gene is not listed in TCRdb, so it was assigned here from a DNA match to germline. CDR1 and CDR2 from the germline V gene are GEAIGNYY and EKD. There are 16 residues in the CDR3. The CDR3 DNA sequence: TGTGCCCGTGACCGTACTGGTATTATCAACACCGATAAACTCATCTTT. Residues: CARDRTGIINTDKLIF.

This clone was counted only a few times. A far larger clone differs by one base, so this is likely a read error. Other DNA sequences in this specimen translate into the identical CDR3. The chain recombines TRDV1 with TRDJ1, with 8 positions matching TRDD3. TCRdb leaves out the J gene; it was filled in here by matching the DNA to germline. The length of the CDR3 is 16 residues. The germline CDR1 and CDR2 sequences are TSWWSYY and QGS. The chain's CDR3 is CALGEFGGSYTDKLIF. DNA of the CDR3: TGTGCCCTTGGGGAATTTGGGGGATCCTACACCGATAAACTCATCTTT.

This clone was detected many times. J is TRDJ1 and V is TRDV2; D might be TRDD2 (5 bases). Germline V CDR1 and CDR2: GEAIGNYY, EKD. V gave up 0 bases and J gave up 4 bases, with 14 bases separating them. This CDR3 is 15 amino acids long. The CDR3 protein is CACDTVSLPNDKLIF. CDR3 sequence (DNA): TGTGCCTGTGACACCGTCAGCCTACCTAACGATAAACTCATCTTT.

This clone has at least ten counts. The translation of this DNA and the TCRdb protein of a much larger clone differ at residue 12, probably owing to a read error; the protein shown here is translated from the DNA. This chain links TRDV1 with TRDJ1; 10 nucleotides agree with TRDD3. This CDR3 comprises 17 residues. Germline trimming cut 9 bases from V and 6 bases from J; bases unmatched to any gene: 19. The germline gives CDR1 TSWWSYY, CDR2 QGS. The CDR3 DNA is TGTGCTCTATGCTGCCCCCATACTGGGGGATCCTACCATAAACTCATCTTT. It is translated as CALCCPHTGGSYHKLIF.

A note on this clone: A read error likely explains why the TCRdb protein, taken from a much larger clone, differs from this DNA's translation at residue 6; the protein shown is translated from the DNA. The J gene is TRDJ1, the V gene TRDV1, with 7 bases that match TRDD3. CDR3 length equals 17 residues. Germline CDR1 and CDR2: TSWWSYY and QGS. With V trimmed by 4 bases and J by 0 bases, 11 bases remained unmatched. This CDR3 is CALGGRGGDLYTDKLIF. The CDR3 bases are TGTGCTCTTGGGGGAAGAGGGGGGGATCTGTACACCGATAAACTCATCTTT.

This clone was counted only a few times. This DNA's translation differs at residue 15 from TCRdb's protein, which comes from a much larger clone; a read error is likely, and the protein shown is translated from the DNA. J is TRDJ1 and V is TRDV1; 10 bases are shared with TRDD3. Since TCRdb gives no J gene, matching the DNA to germline was used here to assign it. Germline lookup yields CDR1 TSWWSYY and CDR2 QGS. The CDR3 sequence is 20 residues long. The trim removed 4 bases at V and 3 bases at J, leaving 20 bases unmatched. The CDR3 DNA sequence: TGTGCTCTTGGGGCTTTCCGGCGGGACTGGGGGATTCCAAGCGCCGATAAACTCATCTTT. Translating it yields CALGAFRRDWGIPSADKLIF.

This clone was detected many times. The translation of this DNA and the TCRdb protein of a much larger clone differ at residue 6, probably owing to a read error; the protein shown here is translated from the DNA. The chain couples TRDV1 to TRDJ1, with 7 bases aligning to TRDD2. The CDR3 runs to 17 residues. Germline CDR1 reads TSWWSYY; CDR2 reads QGS. With 4 bases clipped from V and 7 bases from J, the junction kept 18 bases outside the gene matches. CDR3 amino acids: CALGVPDHFLSNGKLIF. The CDR3 bases are TGTGCTCTTGGGGTTCCCGATCACTTCCTATCTAACGGTAAACTCATCTTT.

The table lists this clone with a few counts. This likely reflects a read error, since a far larger clone is one base away. Other DNA sequences within the sample encode an identical CDR3. V is TRDV1 and J is TRDJ1, with TRDD2 matching over 7 bases. Here the J gene was assigned by germline matching of the DNA, as TCRdb has none. The CDR3 length is 22 residues. Germline V gives CDR1 TSWWSYY, CDR2 QGS. V lost 6 bases and J lost 0; bases outside the gene matches: 28. Here the CDR3 DNA reads TGTGCTCTTGGACCTCGCGTTCCTACCATGGGGACAAGGCCCAAGTACACCGATAAACTCATCTTT. Translation: CALGPRVPTMGTRPKYTDKLIF.

This clone was picked up a small number of times. TCRdb records a much larger clone's protein for this DNA, with a difference at residue 8 that likely arises from a read error; the protein given is the translation of the DNA. V is TRDV1 and J is TRDJ1; 8 nucleotides align to TRDD3. Germline V gene sequence: CDR1 TSWWSYY, CDR2 QGS. Trimming cost V 7 bases and J 1 base; bases outside gene matches: 11. The CDR3 runs to 16 residues. The CDR3 spells CALATWGNFSTDKLIF. DNA of the CDR3: TGTGCTCTTGCCACCTGGGGGAACTTTTCCACCGATAAACTCATCTTT.

The table lists this clone with a few counts. This likely stems from a read error, as it lies one base from a far larger clone. The same CDR3 can be traced to other DNA sequences in this sample. No J gene was called, and the V gene is TRDV2; the table's D gene call, TRDD3, was not cross checked with the DNA. Looked up from germline, CDR1 is GEAIGNYY and CDR2 is EKD. CDR3 length: 14 residues. The CDR3 nucleotides are TGTGCCTGTGACACCTGGGGGCTACCGGATAAACTCATCTTC. Amino acid sequence: CACDTWGLPDKLIF.

This clone was detected a few times. This likely traces to a read error, being one base from a far larger clone. The same CDR3 can be traced to other DNA sequences in this sample. The CDR3 is CALGSILPLWGITKQLIF. The CDR3 DNA is TGTGCTCTTGGTTCTATCCTACCTCTCTGGGGGATAACGAAGCAACTCATCTTT. The rearrangement uses TRDV1 and TRDJ1; 10 positions agree with TRDD3. Germline lookup yields CDR1 TSWWSYY and CDR2 QGS. The CDR3 runs to 18 residues. Trimming took 6 bases from V and 9 from J; bases not matched to a gene: 22.

This clone was seen at least ten times. The protein given by TCRdb reflects a much larger clone and differs at residue 12 from this DNA's translation, likely from a read error; the protein shown is the DNA's translation. The chain links TRDV1 to TRDJ1; 8 nucleotides agree with TRDD3. CDR1 and CDR2 from the germline V gene are TSWWSYY and QGS. The trim removed 2 bases at V and 1 base at J, leaving 12 bases unmatched. The CDR3 is 18 amino acids. CDR3 residues: CALGETKGYVLGTDKLIF. In DNA, the CDR3 is TGTGCTCTTGGGGAAACAAAGGGATACGTTCTTGGCACCGATAAACTCATCTTT.

This clone was seen a handful of times. TCRdb's protein for this DNA is that of a much larger clone and differs from the translation at residue 18, likely a read error; the protein shown is the DNA translation. The chain employs TRDV1 and TRDJ1; 12 bases match TRDD3. TCRdb is silent on the J gene; assignment here came from matching the DNA to germline. V lost 4 bases to trimming and J lost 7 bases; unmatched junction nucleotides: 31. Per the germline V gene, CDR1 is TSWWSYY and CDR2 is QGS. The CDR3 is 23 residues long. The CDR3 DNA sequence: TGTGCTCTTGGGGGCCGTCCCTTTCCTCCCGCCCCTTTACTGGGGGATACAAAGGGTAAACTCATCTTT. This gives the protein CALGGRPFPPAPLLGDTKGKLIF.

About this clone itself: The protein that TCRdb holds for this DNA derives from a much larger clone and differs from the translated DNA at residue 14, which likely indicates a read error; the protein shown here is translated from the DNA. The chain links TRDV1 to TRDJ1; 8 positions agree with TRDD3. This CDR3 has 19 amino acids. Germline-derived CDR1 and CDR2 are TSWWSYY and QGS. The trim removed 5 bases at V and 4 bases at J, leaving 21 bases unmatched. CDR3 DNA sequence: TGTGCTCTTGGGTTCCCCGGTAGTTACTTGGGGGATGCCGTCGATAAACTCATCTTT. The encoded protein is CALGFPGSYLGDAVDKLIF.

This clone showed up many times. V is TRDV1 and J is TRDJ1; 10 bases line up with TRDD3. TCRdb supplies no J gene; here it was assigned by aligning the nucleotide sequence to germline. V lost 6 bases to trimming and J lost 2 bases; unmatched junction nucleotides: 36. Germline V gene lookup returns CDR1 TSWWSYY and CDR2 QGS. This CDR3 comprises 25 residues. The CDR3 sequence is CALGTIAGYRGGVLGDLIPTDKLIF. In DNA form, the CDR3 reads TGTGCTCTTGGTACAATAGCGGGTTACCGGGGAGGGGTACTGGGGGATCTCATACCGACCGATAAACTCATCTTT.

A few counts support this clone. The likely explanation is a read error, given a far larger clone one base away. This CDR3 is also generated by other DNA sequences in the sample. CDR3 sequence: CALGGPIRVTDKLIF. The DNA of the CDR3 is TGTGCTCTTGGGGGGCCGATCCGGGTTACCGACAAACTCATCTTT. The chain links TRDV1 to TRDJ1, with D uncertain. The J gene, left out of TCRdb, was set here by checking the DNA against germline. This CDR3 has 15 amino acids. Looked up from germline, CDR1 is TSWWSYY and CDR2 is QGS.

This clone appeared many times. V is TRDV1 and J is TRDJ1; 8 nucleotides agree with TRDD3. V was clipped by 2 bases and J by 2 bases; unmatched bases: 25. This CDR3 has 22 amino acids. The germline gives CDR1 TSWWSYY, CDR2 QGS. This chain's CDR3 is CALGEGSGLPSSYWGGTDKLIF. The CDR3 DNA reads TGTGCTCTTGGGGAAGGGAGCGGGCTTCCCTCTTCTTACTGGGGGGGGACCGATAAACTCATCTTT.

In regard to this clone: This likely traces to a read error, being one base from a far larger clone. The chain combines TRDV2 with TRDJ1; 8 positions agree with TRDD3. The CDR3 contains 21 residues. Germline-derived CDR1 and CDR2 are GEAIGNYY and EKD. The CDR3 DNA is TGTGCCTGTGACACCCTTCCCGGGCTGGGGGACTCCTTGGGAGGAACCGATAAACTCATCTTC. Its translation is CACDTLPGLGDSLGGTDKLIF.

In its sample, this clone was seen many times. The chain employs TRDV1 and TRDJ1; D not resolved. The germline V gene has CDR1 TSWWSYY and CDR2 QGS. Trimming took 5 bases from V and 0 from J, leaving 28 bases between them. The CDR3 contains 20 residues. The CDR3 protein is CALGLPLAPHPWWYTDKLIF. The CDR3 bases are TGTGCTCTTGGGCTCCCTTTGGCCCCCCACCCGTGGTGGTACACCGATAAACTCATCTTT.